The 29 T cell receptor beta chains presented below share a single source sample, sequenced in a study of T cell changes during pregnancy in multiple sclerosis (dated by TCRdb to about 2019). Library construction relied on the immunoSEQ multiplex PCR assay. TCRdb took this table from immuneACCESS and kept in-frame rearrangements with V and J called. Such tables lack part of the clones; where checked against another copy, unresolved V genes explain under half of the gap, and the rest is unexplained. The sample table lists tens of thousands of clones, 91% of them with a count of one. The ten largest clones take up around 1.8% of the sample. The source was peripheral blood, collected after pregnancy. Receptor source: a female donor in good health, enrolled as a control in a pregnancy study.

In DNA form, the CDR3 reads TGTGGATCCGGACAGGGAGGAGATCAGCCCCAGCATTTT. This sequence encodes CGSGQGGDQPQHF. V is TRBV27 and J is TRBJ1-5; the match to TRBD1 covers 8 bases. Per germline, CDR1 MNHEY and CDR2 SMNVEV (reference sequence). The CDR3 sequence is 13 residues long.

The genes are TRBV7-2 and TRBJ2-1; 8 nucleotides agree with TRBD2. The CDR3 is made up of 16 amino acids. V was pared by 4 bases and J by 6 bases, with 11 bases of the junction left unmatched. The germline V gene has CDR1 SGHTA and CDR2 FQGNSA. The CDR3 DNA sequence: TGTGCCAGCAGCTCAATACTAGCGGCCCAATCCAATGAGCAGTTCTTC. This gives the protein CASSSILAAQSNEQFF. Full variable domain (outside the CDR3, taken from reference TRBV7-2 and TRBJ2-1): GAGVSQSPSNKVTEKGKDVELRCDPISGHTALYWYRQSLGQGLEFLIYFQGNSAPDKSGLPSDRFSAERTGGSVSTLTIQRTQQEDSAVYLCASSSILAAQSNEQFFGPGTRLTVL.

This chain links TRBV5-1 with TRBJ2-1; D is undetermined. The CDR3 length is 16 residues. V was shortened by 2 bases and J by 4 bases, with 16 bases between the two germline ends. Germline lookup yields CDR1 SGHRS and CDR2 YFSETQ. The CDR3 protein is CASSLATFTVYNEQFF. CDR3 DNA: TGCGCCAGCAGCTTAGCTACCTTCACAGTTTACAATGAGCAGTTCTTC. The variable domain in full, with the rest retrieved from reference TRBV5-1 and TRBJ2-1, is KAGVTQTPRYLIKTRGQQVTLSCSPISGHRSVSWYQQTPGQGLQFLFEYFSETQRNKGNFPGRFSGRQFSNSRSEMNVSTLELGDSALYLCASSLATFTVYNEQFFGPGTRLTVL.

In regard to this clone: Mismatch with germline at one junction end may stem from a read error. The chain carries TRBV4-1 and TRBJ1-1, with 10 bases that match TRBD1. The CDR3 totals 14 residues. CDR1 and CDR2 (germline): MGHRA, YSYEKL. In DNA, the CDR3 is TGCGCCAGCAGCGAAGACAGGGGGCTGAACGAAGCTTTCTTT. It encodes CASSEDRGLNEAFF.

The gene calls are TRBV19 and TRBJ1-5; the match to TRBD1 covers 7 bases. Trimming took 3 bases from V and 1 from J; bases not matched to a gene: 6. The germline CDR1 and CDR2 sequences are LNHDA and SQIVND (reference sequence). The CDR3 consists of 16 residues. CDR3 sequence (DNA): TGTGCCAGTAGTATGAGGGGCAGGGGGAGCAATCAGCCCCAGCATTTT. Translated: CASSMRGRGSNQPQHF. Supplemented by reference TRBV19 and TRBJ1-5, the full variable domain reads DGGITQSPKYLFRKEGQNVTLSCEQNLNHDAMYWYRQDPGQGLRLIYYSQIVNDFQKGDIAEGYSVSREKKESFPLTVTSAQKNPTAFYLCASSMRGRGSNQPQHFGDGTRLSIL.

This clone appeared a single time. CDR3: CASSLLVRDQPQHF. The CDR3, as DNA: TGTGCCAGCAGCTTGTTGGTGAGGGATCAGCCCCAGCATTTT. V is TRBV5-5 and J is TRBJ1-5, with D unclear. The CDR3 runs 14 residues. Germline CDR1 is SGHKS and CDR2 is YYEKEE (reference sequence). Between the trimmed V and J ends, which lost 1 base and 5 bases, there was a span of 10 bases.

The chain carries TRBV19 and TRBJ2-7; 10 positions agree with TRBD1. Losses at the gene ends were 7 bases for V and 4 bases for J; bases not matched to a gene: 10. Germline CDR1 LNHDA, CDR2 SQIVND (reference sequence). The CDR3 covers 15 residues. CDR3 coding DNA: TGTGCCAGTACCTCCCCGGGACAGGGGATATACGAGCAGTACTTC. Translating gives CASTSPGQGIYEQYF.

The V call is TRBV18, the J call TRBJ2-5, with D tentatively TRBD1 (6 bases). The germline gives CDR1 KGHSH, CDR2 LQKENI. This CDR3 has 18 residues. V lost 3 bases and J 5 bases, leaving 25 bases between the germline ends. CDR3 sequence: CASSPDNVGTGTWETQYF. The CDR3 DNA reads as TGTGCCAGCTCACCCGACAACGTGGGAACAGGGACATGGGAGACCCAGTACTTC.

V usage is TRBV7-3 and J usage is TRBJ1-5, with a tentative D call TRBD1 (6 bases). The CDR3 is made up of 13 amino acids. The V gene lost 6 bases and the J gene lost 7 bases, with 13 bases spanning the gap. Germline CDR1 SGHTA, CDR2 FQGTGA. CDR3 sequence: CASSQGPGQPQHF. DNA of the CDR3: TGTGCCAGCAGTCAGGGGCCGGGGCAGCCCCAGCATTTT.

The CDR3 DNA reads TGTGCCAGTAGTCCGCGGCTCTATGGCTACACCTTC. Residues: CASSPRLYGYTF. V gene TRBV19 combines with J gene TRBJ1-2; D gene uncertain. From germline, CDR1 is LNHDA and CDR2 SQIVND (reference sequence). The CDR3 is 12 amino acids. V lost 5 bases and J 4 bases, leaving 8 bases between the germline ends.

In this sample, this clone turned up a few times. This rearrangement joins TRBV30 to TRBJ2-1; weak D call: TRBD1 (6 bases). This CDR3 spans 12 amino acids. V lost 3 bases to trimming and J lost 5 bases, with 8 bases between them. In germline, CDR1 is GTSNPN, CDR2 SVGIG (reference sequence). The CDR3 region has the DNA TGTGCCTGGAGGGGACACCACAATGAGCAGTTCTTC. Translated, it gives CAWRGHHNEQFF.

The V gene is TRBV15, the J gene TRBJ2-4; D gene uncertain. CDR3 length equals 12 residues. Trimming stripped 0 bases from V and 7 bases from J, with 4 bases between. The V gene's germline CDR1 is LNHNV and CDR2 YYDKDF (reference sequence). The CDR3 loop is CATSRDRNIQYF. The CDR3 DNA is TGTGCCACCAGCAGAGATCGGAACATTCAGTACTTC.

The chain carries TRBV7-3 and TRBJ2-1; D might be TRBD2 (6 bases). This CDR3 has 14 residues. Germline V gene sequence: CDR1 SGHTA, CDR2 FQGTGA. Between the trimmed V and J ends, which lost 5 bases and 3 bases, there was a span of 11 bases. The CDR3 reads CASSRGSGYNEQFF. The CDR3 DNA is TGTGCCAGCAGCCGCGGTAGCGGCTACAATGAGCAGTTCTTC.

The chain has TRBV7-2 and TRBJ1-1, with 9 bases aligning to TRBD1. Germline values: CDR1 SGHTA, CDR2 FQGNSA. V lost 7 bases, J lost 1 base, and 13 bases stayed unmatched. This CDR3 comprises 17 residues. Here the CDR3 DNA reads TGTGCCAGCATATTGGGCGGGACAGGGAAGAAGAACACTGAAGCTTTCTTT. Encoded protein: CASILGGTGKKNTEAFF.

The rearrangement links TRBV2 to TRBJ2-3; 8 bases are shared with TRBD2. Losses at the gene ends were 7 bases for V and 3 bases for J; bases not matched to a gene: 3. The germline gives CDR1 SNHLY, CDR2 FYNNEI. The CDR3 is 13 amino acids. CDR3 amino acids: CASTGGITDTQYF. CDR3 in DNA: TGTGCCAGCACGGGAGGGATTACAGATACGCAGTATTTT.

This chain uses TRBV5-1 with TRBJ2-2; D is possibly TRBD1 (6 bases). The CDR3 has 15 amino acids. Germline CDR1 SGHRS, CDR2 YFSETQ. V lost 4 bases, J lost 3 bases, and 13 bases lay in between. The CDR3 protein is CASSLTGSDTGELFF. As DNA, the CDR3 is TGCGCCAGCAGCCTAACAGGGTCGGACACCGGGGAGCTGTTTTTT.

The chain has TRBV7-6 and TRBJ2-3; TRBD1 agrees at 7 bases. This CDR3 spans 16 amino acids. The ends lost 4 bases at V and 6 bases at J; junction bases unmatched: 13. CDR1 is SGHVS and CDR2 is FNYEAQ in the germline V gene. CDR3 region: CASSSPRAGGRDTQYF. CDR3 nucleotide sequence: TGTGCCAGCAGCTCCCCTCGGGCAGGGGGACGGGATACGCAGTATTTT.

The rearrangement joins TRBV13 to TRBJ2-1; unclear D gene. This CDR3 region has 12 residues. V gave up 6 bases and J gave up 9 bases, with 12 bases separating them. Germline V gene lookup returns CDR1 PRHDT and CDR2 FYEKMQ (reference sequence). The CDR3 here is CASSSWRFEQFF. CDR3 in DNA: TGTGCCAGCAGTTCTTGGAGATTTGAGCAGTTCTTC. Complete variable domain (other parts from reference TRBV13 and TRBJ2-1): AAGVIQSPRHLIKEKRETATLKCYPIPRHDTVYWYQQGPGQDPQFLISFYEKMQSDKGSIPDRFSAQQFSDYHSELNMSSLELGDSALYFCASSSWRFEQFFGPGTRLTVL.

V and J are TRBV6-1 and TRBJ2-1; 8 bases map to TRBD2. Germline V lookup: CDR1 MNHNS, CDR2 SASEGT. J lost 9 bases, V lost 4 bases, and 11 bases had no gene match. The CDR3 has 15 residues. DNA of the CDR3: TGTGCCAGCAGTGTTGAATCGACGGGGGGGGTTGAGCAGTTCTTC. It is translated as CASSVESTGGVEQFF.

The chain recombines TRBV6-5 with TRBJ1-1; D is unclear. The germline V and J ends were trimmed by 8 bases and 3 bases, with 16 bases remaining between them. Germline-derived CDR1 and CDR2 are MNHEY and SVGAGI. The CDR3 contains 14 residues. The CDR3 bases are TGTGCCAGCTCTTACTCGGAGGTGGACACTGAAGCTTTCTTT. It is translated as CASSYSEVDTEAFF.

A remark on this clone: It is unclear where the CDR3 begins or ends on the DNA, so no DNA is shown, and the CDR3 is as TCRdb lists it. V usage is TRBV27 and J usage is TRBJ1-6; the listed D gene, TRBD1, was not tested against the DNA. Germline CDR1 MNHEY, CDR2 SMNVEV (reference sequence). The CDR3 is 14 residues long, counting both termini. Here the CDR3 reads CASSFLAVNSPLHF.

This clone has a handful of counts. The rearrangement uses TRBV6-4 and TRBJ1-1; TRBD1 is a possible D gene (5 bases). This CDR3 comprises 16 residues. With 2 bases removed from V and 6 bases from J, the gap between germline ends came to 19 bases. From germline, CDR1 is MRHNA and CDR2 SNTAGT. Written as DNA, the CDR3 is TGTGCCAGCAGTGACGAGAGCAGGGTAAAGGACGCTGAAGCTTTCTTT. Translated: CASSDESRVKDAEAFF.

V usage is TRBV7-2 and J usage is TRBJ1-5; 9 bases agree with TRBD1. The CDR3 extends over 15 amino acids. The V and J ends lost 6 bases and 3 bases, in that order; junction bases with no gene match: 6. Germline CDR1 SGHTA, CDR2 FQGNSA. CDR3 nucleotide sequence: TGTGCCAGCAGGGCCGGACAGGGGCACAATCAGCCCCAGCATTTT. Its protein is CASRAGQGHNQPQHF.

This chain joins TRBV21-1 and TRBJ1-5; TRBD1, the table's D call, was not compared with the DNA. TRBV21-1 is assigned pseudogene status. The CDR3 runs 15 residues. For the CDR3, the DNA is TGTGCCAGCAGCAGTTGGGGACAGCCCAATCAGCCCCAGCATTTT. This codes for CASSSWGQPNQPQHF.

The chain employs TRBV6-6 and TRBJ1-2; TRBD1 matches at 9 bases. CDR1 is MNHNY, CDR2 SVGAGI, per germline (reference sequence). After removal of 10 bases from V and 3 bases from J, the junction contained 12 bases not matched to a gene. CDR3 length: 15 amino acids. In DNA, the CDR3 is TGTGCCACCTACCCGACAGGGGGAAAGTACTATGGCTACACCTTC. Translated, it gives CATYPTGGKYYGYTF.

This rearrangement joins TRBV7-9 to TRBJ1-1; D ambiguous. Germline CDR1 SEHNR, CDR2 FQNEAQ (reference sequence). V was pared by 5 bases and J by 1 base, with 8 bases between. The CDR3 totals 13 residues. In DNA form, the CDR3 reads TGTGCCAGCAGCCTTACAGAGAACACTGAAGCTTTCTTT. Translation gives CASSLTENTEAFF.

This chain uses TRBV28 with TRBJ2-3; 8 nucleotides align to TRBD1. This CDR3 is 13 amino acids long. Per germline, CDR1 MDHEN and CDR2 SYDVKM. The V segment lost 6 bases and the J segment 1 base; nucleotides outside the gene matches: 0. The CDR3 nucleotides are TGTGCCAGCAGGACAGGGGGCACAGATACGCAGTATTTT. This encodes CASRTGGTDTQYF.

This clone was seen just once. The V and J genes are TRBV2 and TRBJ1-4; D is undetermined. Germline-derived CDR1 and CDR2 are SNHLY and FYNNEI. The germline V and J ends were trimmed by 4 bases and 1 base, with 7 bases remaining between them. This CDR3 has 14 amino acids. The CDR3 here is CASSVGLTNEKLFF. DNA for the CDR3: TGTGCCAGCAGTGTTGGGCTAACTAATGAAAAACTGTTTTTT.

V and J are TRBV4-2 and TRBJ2-1, with D maybe TRBD1 (5 bases). The germline gives CDR1 LGHNA, CDR2 YNFKEQ. This CDR3 has 16 residues. Between the trimmed V and J ends, which lost 6 bases and 2 bases, there was a span of 17 bases. The CDR3 loop is CASSDRAQGTYNEQFF. DNA for the CDR3: TGTGCCAGCAGTGACCGGGCCCAGGGAACCTACAATGAGCAGTTCTTC.